This T cell receptor beta chain was identified in a study of T cells in Graves' hyperthyroidism and ophthalmopathy. V shed 1 base, J shed 6 bases, and the junction held 4 bases outside the gene matches. The CDR3 extends over 15 amino acids. CDR1 is SNHLY and CDR2 is FYNNEI in the germline V gene. TCR beta CDR3 region amplification was performed from RNA transcripts. When the TCR CDR3 underwent first-round RT-PCR, the HTBI primer set was used. One entry per CDR3 protein results from TCRdb running MiXCR on the multiplex PCR reads. Among about 500,000 distinct CDR3 sequences listed, 13% to 15% were seen once.

J is TRBJ1-3 and V is TRBV2, with 9 bases identical to TRBD1. Sequenced input: blood. This TCR was recovered from a woman aged 18-29 years with Graves' hyperthyroidism. Here the CDR3 DNA reads TGTGCCAGCAGTGAAGGGGACAGGGTGGCAAACACCATATATTTT. Its translation is CASSEGDRVANTIYF.